This T cell receptor (beta chain) was captured in a study of T cell responses to AZD1222 COVID-19 vaccine. Second-dose groups at about 4 or about 12 weeks were pooled. For this clone: Its antigen remains unknown.

Study-wide findings and caveats: Among AZD1222 vaccinees, only six or seven were seropositive at baseline. Once two AZD1222 doses were given, Spike-specific TCR breadth and depth went up. Repertoires in all cases were sampled only once the peak T cell response had passed.

The data were produced by immunoSEQ multiplex PCR, yet TCRdb's version contains in-frame clones alone and is incomplete. This table has roughly 100,000 clones, about 91% appearing once. The J segment lost 0 bases and the V segment lost 3 bases, leaving 12 bases of the junction unmatched. The CDR3 covers 19 residues. Germline V gene sequence: CDR1 LGHNT, CDR2 FRNRAP. V and J are TRBV12-5 and TRBJ1-5; 9 nucleotides line up with TRBD1. The source is an adult who received the AZD1222 COVID-19 vaccine. Sequencing used peripheral blood, obtained 28 days after the second AZD1222 dose. The CDR3 here is CASGFLRDRVKNSNQPQHF. The CDR3 bases are TGTGCTAGTGGTTTTCTTAGGGACAGGGTGAAGAATAGCAATCAGCCCCAGCATTTT.